Shown below are 15 T cell receptor beta chains from a single sample sequenced in a study of T cells after yellow fever vaccination. A single record per CDR3 protein comes from TCRdb applying MiXCR to the 5' RACE reads. The data show approximately 330,000 distinct CDR3 sequences, around 12% seen once. Sample: CD4+ T cells sorted from PBMCs, taken 15 days after the yellow fever booster vaccination. These receptors originate from a man younger than 30 who received the YFV17D yellow fever vaccine.

The chain recombines TRBV24-1 with TRBJ2-3, with D possibly matching TRBD1 (6 bases). V gave up 7 bases and J gave up 1 base, with 11 bases separating them. Germline V gives CDR1 KGHDR, CDR2 SFDVKD. This CDR3 region has 14 residues. CDR3 sequence: CATSPKGGTDTQYF. As DNA, the CDR3 is TGTGCCACCAGCCCCAAGGGGGGCACAGATACGCAGTATTTT.

The chain is built from TRBV9 and TRBJ2-1, with 7 bases lining up with TRBD1. CDR3 size: 14 residues. Germline assignment: CDR1 SGDLS and CDR2 YYNGEE. Losses at the gene ends were 3 bases for V and 9 bases for J; bases not matched to a gene: 9. The CDR3 sequence: CASSAPTGTSEQFF. CDR3 DNA: TGTGCCAGCAGCGCTCCGACAGGGACGAGTGAGCAGTTCTTC.

The sample holds a few counts of this clonotype. V usage is TRBV7-8 and J usage is TRBJ2-3, with D tentatively TRBD1 or TRBD2 (5 bases each). V lost 5 bases to trimming and J lost 6 bases, with 9 bases between them. The CDR3 loop spans 12 amino acids. Germline CDR1 and CDR2: SGHVS and FQNEAQ. CDR3 in amino acids: CASSEWGDTQYF. CDR3 sequence (DNA): TGTGCCAGCAGCGAATGGGGGGATACGCAGTATTTT.

Remarks on this clonotype: One junction end disagrees with the germline gene, perhaps due to a read error. The chain joins TRBV7-7 to TRBJ1-4; D not certain. The CDR3 runs to 14 residues. Germline CDR1 reads SSHAT; CDR2 reads FNYEAQ (reference sequence). The CDR3, as DNA: TGTGCTAGCAGCTTAGAATTGGGAAGAGGAAAACTGTTTTTT. As protein: CASSLELGRGKLFF.

This clonotype was observed at least ten times. This sequence joins TRBV5-1 and TRBJ1-6; TRBD1 matches at 10 bases. The CDR3 is 14 amino acids. V shed 3 bases and J 9 bases; nucleotides not matched to a gene: 3. Germline-derived CDR1 and CDR2 are SGHRS and YFSETQ. CDR3 in amino acids: CASSWDRGSSPLHF. As DNA, the CDR3 is TGCGCCAGCAGCTGGGACAGGGGAAGTTCACCCCTCCACTTT.

This clonotype was seen at least ten times. The gene calls are TRBV5-1 and TRBJ2-1, with 11 bases identical to TRBD2. Germline-derived CDR1 and CDR2 are SGHRS and YFSETQ. CDR3 size: 15 residues. V lost 3 bases to trimming and J lost 6 bases; unmatched junction nucleotides: 5. This CDR3 reads CASSYLAGGFNEQFF. For the CDR3, the DNA is TGCGCCAGCAGCTACCTAGCGGGGGGCTTCAATGAGCAGTTCTTC.

The chain combines TRBV24-1 with TRBJ2-7; 7 bases map to TRBD1. This CDR3 spans 13 amino acids. Trimming took 9 bases from V and 5 from J; bases not matched to a gene: 9. The germline CDR1 and CDR2 sequences are KGHDR and SFDVKD. CDR3 nucleotide sequence: TGTGCCACCGAAATCGGGACAGTTAACGAGCAGTACGTC. Translating gives CATEIGTVNEQYV.

This clonotype was seen repeatedly, ten times or more. The chain has TRBV4-1 and TRBJ1-2, with D tentatively TRBD1 (5 bases). The CDR3 is made up of 19 amino acids. Germline V CDR1 and CDR2: MGHRA, YSYEKL. The germline V and J ends were trimmed by 1 base and 2 bases, with 23 bases remaining between them. CDR3 sequence: CASSQVRSRRGRGNYGYTF. CDR3 bases: TGCGCCAGCAGCCAAGTACGTTCTAGGAGGGGAAGAGGGAACTATGGCTACACCTTC.

The V and J genes are TRBV30 and TRBJ1-2; the D is unclear. Trimming pared 4 bases from V and 0 bases from J, leaving 9 bases between. Germline CDR1 is GTSNPN and CDR2 is SVGIG (reference sequence). CDR3 length equals 13 residues. The CDR3 coding sequence is TGTGCCTGGATAAAGATTCCTAACTATGGCTACACCTTC. Protein product: CAWIKIPNYGYTF.

Many counts were recorded for this clonotype. This chain joins TRBV6-5 and TRBJ1-2; weak D call: TRBD1 (6 bases). Germline CDR1 is MNHEY and CDR2 is SVGAGI. The CDR3 is 13 amino acids. V lost 6 bases and J 3 bases, leaving 11 bases between the germline ends. CDR3 DNA: TGTGCCAGCAGGGCACAGGGTTACTATGGCTACACCTTC. This gives the protein CASRAQGYYGYTF.

This clonotype was observed a handful of times. The J gene is TRBJ2-7, the V gene TRBV6-5, with TRBD1 matching over 7 bases. The germline gives CDR1 MNHEY, CDR2 SVGAGI. V lost 5 bases to trimming and J lost 2 bases; unmatched junction nucleotides: 9. CDR3 size: 15 residues. The DNA for the CDR3 is TGTGCCAGCAGTGAAACAGGGGCCTCCGCCTACGAGCAGTACGTC. Translation: CASSETGASAYEQYV.

This clonotype was seen a handful of times. The V gene is TRBV7-3, the J gene TRBJ1-1; D not resolved. The V gene's germline CDR1 is SGHTA and CDR2 FQGTGA. This CDR3 comprises 12 residues. Trimming shortened V by 5 bases and J by 11 bases, and 15 bases separated the two germline ends. CDR3 nucleotide sequence: TGTGCCAGCAGCGCTAGGACCGGTGATGCTTTCTTT. Protein product: CASSARTGDAFF.

The chain employs TRBV11-2 and TRBJ2-2; tentative D call: TRBD2 (5 bases). The germline V and J ends were trimmed by 1 base and 5 bases, with 8 bases remaining between them. CDR1 and CDR2 from the germline V gene are SGHAT and FQNNGV. The CDR3 spans 14 residues. CDR3 in DNA: TGTGCCAGCAGCTTAGGGCCGGGGACCGGGGAGCTGTTTTTT. This translates into CASSLGPGTGELFF.

This chain joins TRBV4-3 and TRBJ1-6; D not resolved. V was pared by 0 bases and J by 8 bases, with 17 bases between. The CDR3 is 17 residues long. Germline V lookup: CDR1 LGHNA, CDR2 YSLEER. The DNA for the CDR3 is TGCGCCAGCAGCCAAGATAATAGGAGGAAAACATATTCACCCCTCCACTTT. Translated, it gives CASSQDNRRKTYSPLHF.

This clonotype was seen a few times. This chain links TRBV20-1 with TRBJ1-2; the D is unclear. Deletions cut 2 bases from V and 2 bases from J, with 6 bases between. CDR1 is DFQATT and CDR2 is SNEGSKA in the germline V gene (reference sequence). The CDR3 is made up of 12 amino acids. CDR3 in amino acids: CSARRQNYGYTF. DNA for the CDR3: TGCAGTGCTAGACGGCAGAACTATGGCTACACCTTC.